This T cell receptor (beta chain) was captured by sequencing in a study of vaccination effects on CD4 cells after COVID-19. Concerning this clone: Antigen: not known.

Assay: immunoSEQ multiplex PCR; the TCRdb copy retains only in-frame clones and omits some. The sample holds fewer than 30,000 clones, under 75% seen once. V was clipped by 3 bases and J by 1 base, with 12 bases between them. The CDR3 loop spans 15 amino acids. Germline V gives CDR1 MNHEY, CDR2 SMNVEV (reference sequence). ViraFEST expansion of antigen-specific CD4+ T cells with viral peptide pools preceded sequencing. The culture ran for around nine days, and then CD4+ T cells were isolated. Recipients of the vaccine had no prior SARS-CoV-2 infection and negative nucleocapsid antibodies. The sequences come from CD4+ T cells from PBMCs cultured with SARS-CoV-2 spike peptides, collected before COVID-19 vaccination. The genes are TRBV27 and TRBJ1-1; D remains unclear. This clonotype was obtained from a human donor who received a COVID-19 vaccine. The chain's CDR3 is CASSFGAGWNTEAFF. CDR3 in DNA: TGTGCCAGCAGTTTTGGCGCCGGCTGGAACACTGAAGCTTTCTTT.